The T cell receptor (beta chain) described here comes from a study of T cell repertoires in cytomegalovirus infection. This clonotype was recorded a few times. What it binds is unknown. TCRdb recomputed calls from the reads with MiXCR, one row per CDR3 protein. This sample has hundreds of thousands of distinct CDR3 sequences, with more than 40% found just once. Source: cultured PBMCs, taken from culture after CMV antigen stimulation. The TCR comes from a human donor in good health (CMV status not recorded). Some clones in this sample may be carry-over from other donors' samples.

CDR3 DNA: TGTGCCAGCAGCTCGACAGGACCGAATCAGCCCCAGCATTTT. It encodes CASSSTGPNQPQHF. The chain links TRBV7-2 to TRBJ1-5; D might be TRBD1 (6 bases). V was clipped by 4 bases and J by 4 bases, with 11 bases between them. Germline values: CDR1 SGHTA, CDR2 FQGNSA. This CDR3 comprises 14 residues.